The clone carrying this T cell receptor beta chain has more than one count but fewer than ten. Its antigen is not identified. This entry comes from a study of T-cell memory formation after mild COVID-19. Study-wide results and caveats: In pre-infection memory, a portion of responding clones appeared, which suggested that cross-reactive memory joined. Confirmation was lacking for SARS-CoV-2 specificity of second-wave clones that peaked on day 37.

Researchers used 5'RACE with constant-segment primers to make TCR alpha and TCR beta cDNA libraries that carry sample barcodes and UMIs. MiXCR, run by TCRdb on the 5' RACE reads, gives a single entry per CDR3 protein. The table lists approximately 560,000 distinct CDR3 sequences, approximately 15% of them singletons. Trimming cost V 3 bases and J 3 bases; bases outside gene matches: 12. This CDR3 spans 19 amino acids. Sequencing was performed on PBMCs or a T cell subset sorted from them (not recorded which). The receptor comes from an adult woman who had mild COVID-19 (a few samples of this study predate the infection). Cell type and time point are not known. V gene TRBV12-3 or TRBV12-4 combines with J gene TRBJ2-3; 13 bases are a match to TRBD2. CDR3 residues: CASSFRTSGSNRLTDTQYF. The CDR3 DNA follows: TGTGCCAGCAGTTTCCGGACTAGCGGGAGTAATCGGTTGACAGATACGCAGTATTTT.